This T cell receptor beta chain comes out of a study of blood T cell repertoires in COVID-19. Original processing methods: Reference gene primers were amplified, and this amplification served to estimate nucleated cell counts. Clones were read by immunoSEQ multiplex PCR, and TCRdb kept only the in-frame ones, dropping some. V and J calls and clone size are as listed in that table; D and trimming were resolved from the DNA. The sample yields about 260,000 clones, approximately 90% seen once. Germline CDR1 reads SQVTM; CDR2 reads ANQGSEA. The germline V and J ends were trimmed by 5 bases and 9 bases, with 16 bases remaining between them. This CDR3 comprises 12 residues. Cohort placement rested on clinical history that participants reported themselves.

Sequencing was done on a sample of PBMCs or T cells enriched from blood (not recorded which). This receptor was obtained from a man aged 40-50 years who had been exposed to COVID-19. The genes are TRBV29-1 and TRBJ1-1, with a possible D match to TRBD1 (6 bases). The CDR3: CSVSGQRSQAFF. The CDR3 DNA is TGCAGCGTTAGTGGACAGCGGAGCCAAGCTTTCTTT.